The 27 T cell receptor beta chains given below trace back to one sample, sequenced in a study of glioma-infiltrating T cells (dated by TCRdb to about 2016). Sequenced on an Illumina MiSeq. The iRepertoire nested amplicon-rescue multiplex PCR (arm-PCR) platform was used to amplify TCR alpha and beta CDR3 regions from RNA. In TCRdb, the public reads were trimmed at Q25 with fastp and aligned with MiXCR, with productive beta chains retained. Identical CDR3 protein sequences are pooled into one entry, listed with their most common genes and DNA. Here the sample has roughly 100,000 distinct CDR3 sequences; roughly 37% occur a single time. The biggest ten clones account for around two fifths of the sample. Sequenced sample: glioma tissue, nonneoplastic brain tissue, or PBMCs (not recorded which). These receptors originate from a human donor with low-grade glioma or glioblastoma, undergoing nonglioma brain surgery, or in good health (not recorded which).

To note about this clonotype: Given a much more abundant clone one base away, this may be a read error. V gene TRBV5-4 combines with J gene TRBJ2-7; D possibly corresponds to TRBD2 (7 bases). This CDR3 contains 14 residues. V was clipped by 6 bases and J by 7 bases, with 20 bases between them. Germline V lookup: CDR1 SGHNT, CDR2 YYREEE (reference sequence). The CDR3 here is CASNLRGGGGEQYF. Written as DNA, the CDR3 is TGTGCCAGCAACCTCCGGGGAGGGGGGGGTGAGCAGTACTTC.

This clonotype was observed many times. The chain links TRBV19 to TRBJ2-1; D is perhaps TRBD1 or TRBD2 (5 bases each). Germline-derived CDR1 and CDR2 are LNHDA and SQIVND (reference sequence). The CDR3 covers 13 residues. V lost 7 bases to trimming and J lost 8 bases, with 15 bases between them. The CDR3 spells CASNRGPTYEQFF. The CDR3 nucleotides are TGTGCCAGTAATCGGGGCCCGACATATGAGCAGTTCTTC.

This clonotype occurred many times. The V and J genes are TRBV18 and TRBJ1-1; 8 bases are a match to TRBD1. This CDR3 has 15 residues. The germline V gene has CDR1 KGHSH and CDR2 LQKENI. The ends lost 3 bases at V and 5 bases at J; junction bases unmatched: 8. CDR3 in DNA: TGTGCCAGCTCACCTACAGGGGGGGTCGGGACTGAAGCTTTCTTT. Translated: CASSPTGGVGTEAFF.

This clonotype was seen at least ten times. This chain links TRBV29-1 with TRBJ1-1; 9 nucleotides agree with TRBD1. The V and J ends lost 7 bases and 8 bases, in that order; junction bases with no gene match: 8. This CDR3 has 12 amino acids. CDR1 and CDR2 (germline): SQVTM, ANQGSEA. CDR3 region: CSADRGTKEAFF. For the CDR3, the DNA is TGCAGCGCCGACAGGGGGACGAAGGAAGCTTTCTTT.

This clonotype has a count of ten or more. In DNA form, the CDR3 reads TGTGCCAGCAGCCAAATGGGACAGGGCACAGATACGCAGTATTTT. This translates into CASSQMGQGTDTQYF. The rearrangement joins TRBV3-1 to TRBJ2-3, with 8 positions matching TRBD1. CDR1 is LGHDT, CDR2 YNNKEL, per germline (reference sequence). The J segment lost 1 base and the V segment lost 2 bases, leaving 2 bases of the junction unmatched. This CDR3 contains 15 residues.

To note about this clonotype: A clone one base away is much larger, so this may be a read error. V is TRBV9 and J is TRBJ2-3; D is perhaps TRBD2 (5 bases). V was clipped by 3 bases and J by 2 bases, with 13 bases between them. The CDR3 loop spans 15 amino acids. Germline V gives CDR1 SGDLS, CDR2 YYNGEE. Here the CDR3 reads CASSERFRSTDTQYF. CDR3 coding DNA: TGTGCCAGCAGCGAGCGGTTCAGGTCCACAGATACGCAGTATTTT.

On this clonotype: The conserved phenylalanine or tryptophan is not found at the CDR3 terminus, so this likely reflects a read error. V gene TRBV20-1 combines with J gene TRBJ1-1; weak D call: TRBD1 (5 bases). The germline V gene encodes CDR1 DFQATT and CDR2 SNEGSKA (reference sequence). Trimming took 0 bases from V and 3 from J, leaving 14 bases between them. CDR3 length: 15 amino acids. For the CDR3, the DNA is TGCAGTGCTAGAGATTTGAGGGGCTCGCACACTGAAGCTTTCCTT. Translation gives CSARDLRGSHTEAFL.

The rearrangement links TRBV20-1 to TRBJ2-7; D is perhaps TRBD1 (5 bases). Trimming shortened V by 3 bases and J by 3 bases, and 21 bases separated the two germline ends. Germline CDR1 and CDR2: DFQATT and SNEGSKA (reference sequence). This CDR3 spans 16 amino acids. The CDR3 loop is CSASLRQLNYGYEQYF. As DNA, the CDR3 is TGCAGTGCTAGTCTAAGACAGTTGAACTATGGCTACGAGCAGTACTTC.

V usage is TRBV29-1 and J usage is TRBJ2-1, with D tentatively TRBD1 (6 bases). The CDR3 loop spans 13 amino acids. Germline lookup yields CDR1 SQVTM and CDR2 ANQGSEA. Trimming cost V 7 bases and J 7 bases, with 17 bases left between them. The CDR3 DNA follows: TGCAGCGCCCGAAGGGGGACGGTAAATGAGCAGTTCTTC. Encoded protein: CSARRGTVNEQFF.

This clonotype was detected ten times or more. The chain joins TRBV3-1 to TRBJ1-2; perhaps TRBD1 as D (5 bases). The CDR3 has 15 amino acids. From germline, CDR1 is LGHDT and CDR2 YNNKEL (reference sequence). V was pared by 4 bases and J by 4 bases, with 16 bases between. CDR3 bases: TGTGCCAGCAGCCGATCCGGGACGTTGGGCTATGGCTACACCTTC. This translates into CASSRSGTLGYGYTF.

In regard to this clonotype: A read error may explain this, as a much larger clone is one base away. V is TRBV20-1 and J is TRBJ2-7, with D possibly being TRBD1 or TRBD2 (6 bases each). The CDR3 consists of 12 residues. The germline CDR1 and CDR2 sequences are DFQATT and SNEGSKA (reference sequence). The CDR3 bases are TGCAGAGTTGAGTCCGGGGGCGACGAGCAGTACTTC. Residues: CRVESGGDEQYF.

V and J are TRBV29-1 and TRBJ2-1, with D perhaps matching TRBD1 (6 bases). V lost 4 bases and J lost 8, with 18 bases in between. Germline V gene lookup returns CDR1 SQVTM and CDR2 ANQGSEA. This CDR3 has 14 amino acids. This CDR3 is CSVARTVPAYEQFF. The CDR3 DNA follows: TGCAGCGTTGCCCGGACAGTGCCTGCCTATGAGCAGTTCTTC.

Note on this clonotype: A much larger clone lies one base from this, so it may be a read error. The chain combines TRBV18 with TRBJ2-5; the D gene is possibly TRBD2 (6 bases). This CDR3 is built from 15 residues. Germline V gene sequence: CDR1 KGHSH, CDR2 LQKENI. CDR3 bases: TGTGCCAGCTCCCGGGAGAAGGGACGGAAAGATACCCAGTACTTC. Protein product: CASSREKGRKDTQYF.

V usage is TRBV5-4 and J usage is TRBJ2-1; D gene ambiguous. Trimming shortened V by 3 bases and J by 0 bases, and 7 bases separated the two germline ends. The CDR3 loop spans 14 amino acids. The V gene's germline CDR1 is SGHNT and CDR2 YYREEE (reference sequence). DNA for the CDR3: TGTGCCAGCAGCTCGGAAAGCTCCTACAATGAGCAGTTCTTC. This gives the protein CASSSESSYNEQFF.

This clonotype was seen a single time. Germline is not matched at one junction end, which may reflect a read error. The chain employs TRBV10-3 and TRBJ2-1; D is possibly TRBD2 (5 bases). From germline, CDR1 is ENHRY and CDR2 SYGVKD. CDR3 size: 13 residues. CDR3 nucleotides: TGTGCCTTCACTGAGAATCCGGGGAATGAGCAGTTCTTT. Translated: CAFTENPGNEQFF.

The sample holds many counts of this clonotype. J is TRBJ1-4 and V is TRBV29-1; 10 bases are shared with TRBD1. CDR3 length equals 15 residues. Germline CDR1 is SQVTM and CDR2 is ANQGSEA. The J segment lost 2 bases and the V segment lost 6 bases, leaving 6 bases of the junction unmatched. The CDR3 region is CSVAGTGVTNEKLFF. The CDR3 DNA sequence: TGCAGCGTCGCCGGGACAGGGGTGACTAATGAAAAACTGTTTTTT.

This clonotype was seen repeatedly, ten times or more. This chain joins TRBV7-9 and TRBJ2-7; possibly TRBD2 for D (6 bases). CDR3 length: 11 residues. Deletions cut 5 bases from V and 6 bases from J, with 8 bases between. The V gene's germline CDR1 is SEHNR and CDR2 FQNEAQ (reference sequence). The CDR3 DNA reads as TGTGCCAGCAGCGGGGGGTCCGAGCAGTACTTC. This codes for CASSGGSEQYF.

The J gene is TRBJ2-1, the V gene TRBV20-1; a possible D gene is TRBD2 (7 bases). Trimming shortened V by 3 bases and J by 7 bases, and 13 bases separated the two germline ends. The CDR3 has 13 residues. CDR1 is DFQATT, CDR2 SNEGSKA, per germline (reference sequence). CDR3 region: CSARGGAWNEQFF. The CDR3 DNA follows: TGCAGTGCTAGGGGGGGGGCGTGGAATGAGCAGTTCTTC.

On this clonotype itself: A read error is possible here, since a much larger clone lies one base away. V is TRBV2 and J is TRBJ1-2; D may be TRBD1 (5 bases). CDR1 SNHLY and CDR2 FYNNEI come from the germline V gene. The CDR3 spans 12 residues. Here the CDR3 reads CTSSATAYGYTF. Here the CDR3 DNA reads TGTACCAGCTCAGCGACAGCCTATGGCTACACCTTC.

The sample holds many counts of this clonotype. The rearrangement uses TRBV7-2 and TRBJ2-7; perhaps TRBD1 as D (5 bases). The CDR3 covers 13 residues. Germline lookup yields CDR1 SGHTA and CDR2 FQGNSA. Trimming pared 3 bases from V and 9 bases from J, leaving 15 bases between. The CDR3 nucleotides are TGTGCCAGCAGCTTCGACAGCCTCGGTGGGCAGTACTTC. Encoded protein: CASSFDSLGGQYF. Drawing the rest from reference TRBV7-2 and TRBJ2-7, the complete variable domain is GAGVSQSPSNKVTEKGKDVELRCDPISGHTALYWYRQSLGQGLEFLIYFQGNSAPDKSGLPSDRFSAERTGGSVSTLTIQRTQQEDSAVYLCASSFDSLGGQYFGPGTRLTVT.

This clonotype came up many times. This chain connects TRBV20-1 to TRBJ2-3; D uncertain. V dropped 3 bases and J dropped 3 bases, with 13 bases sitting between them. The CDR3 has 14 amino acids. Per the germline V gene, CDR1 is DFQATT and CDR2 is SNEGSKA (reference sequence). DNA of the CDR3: TGCAGTGCTAGTAGGCTGGGCAGTACAGATACGCAGTATTTT. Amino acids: CSASRLGSTDTQYF.

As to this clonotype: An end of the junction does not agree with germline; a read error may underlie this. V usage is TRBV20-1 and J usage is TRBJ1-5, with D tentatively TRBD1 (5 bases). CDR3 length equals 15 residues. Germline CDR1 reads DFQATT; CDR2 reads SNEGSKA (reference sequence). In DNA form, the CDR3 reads TGCAGTGCTAGGGGGGGGGACTATAGCAATCAGCCCCAGCGCTTT. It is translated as CSARGGDYSNQPQRF.

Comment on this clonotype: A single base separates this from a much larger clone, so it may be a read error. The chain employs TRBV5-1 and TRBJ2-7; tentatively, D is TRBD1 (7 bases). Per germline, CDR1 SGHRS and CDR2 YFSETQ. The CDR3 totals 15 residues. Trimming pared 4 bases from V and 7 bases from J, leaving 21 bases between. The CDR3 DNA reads TGCGCCAGCAGCCCTGGACAGGAGGGACAGAATGAGCAGTACTTC. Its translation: CASSPGQEGQNEQYF.

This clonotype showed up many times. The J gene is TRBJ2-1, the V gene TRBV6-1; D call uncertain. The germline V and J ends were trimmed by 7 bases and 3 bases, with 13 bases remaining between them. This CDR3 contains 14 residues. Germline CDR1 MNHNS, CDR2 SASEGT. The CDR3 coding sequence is TGTGCCAGCATCGCCACTTTAAGCTACAATGAGCAGTTCTTC. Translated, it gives CASIATLSYNEQFF.

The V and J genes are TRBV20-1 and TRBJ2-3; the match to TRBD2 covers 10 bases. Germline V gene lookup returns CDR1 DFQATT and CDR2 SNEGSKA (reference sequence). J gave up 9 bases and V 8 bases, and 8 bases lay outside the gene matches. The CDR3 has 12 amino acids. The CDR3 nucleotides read TGCAGTTATCTAGCGGGGGAAAGCACGCAGTATTTT. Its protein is CSYLAGESTQYF.

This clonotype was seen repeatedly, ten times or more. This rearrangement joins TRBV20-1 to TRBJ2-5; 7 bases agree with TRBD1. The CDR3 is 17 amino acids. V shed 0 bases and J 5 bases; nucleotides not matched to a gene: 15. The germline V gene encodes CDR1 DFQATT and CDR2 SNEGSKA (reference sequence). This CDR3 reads CSARDQGQLRLKETQYF. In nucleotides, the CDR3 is TGCAGTGCTAGAGATCAGGGACAGCTCCGGCTCAAGGAGACCCAGTACTTC.

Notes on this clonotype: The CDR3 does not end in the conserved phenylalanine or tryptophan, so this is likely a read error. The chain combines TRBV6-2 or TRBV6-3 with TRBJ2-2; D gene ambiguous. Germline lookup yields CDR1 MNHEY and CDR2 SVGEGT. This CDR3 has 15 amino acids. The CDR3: CASSLRASNTGELFS. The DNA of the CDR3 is TGTGCCAGCAGTTTAAGGGCTTCGAACACTGGGGAGCTGTTTTCT.